This T cell receptor (beta chain) was captured in a study of T-cell memory formation after mild COVID-19. The V segment lost 5 bases and the J segment 3 bases; nucleotides outside the gene matches: 5. The V gene's germline CDR1 is DFQATT and CDR2 SNEGSKA (reference sequence). The CDR3 runs 13 residues. This clonotype turned up a few times. Its cognate antigen is unknown. Employing constant-segment primers, 5'RACE generated TCR alpha and TCR beta cDNA libraries bearing sample barcodes and UMIs. TCRdb called the 5' RACE reads again in MiXCR, with one record for every CDR3 protein. The table shows roughly 480,000 distinct CDR3 sequences, with around a quarter occurring only once. Study outcomes and limitations: Cross-reactive memory seemingly joined, as some responding clones were found in pre-infection memory. A second wave expanding day 15 to 37 was CD4+-biased; contracting clones were balanced.

The sequenced material came from PBMCs or a T cell subset sorted from them (not recorded which). The chain employs TRBV20-1 and TRBJ1-2; 8 bases agree with TRBD1. This sequence was found in an adult woman who had mild COVID-19 (a few samples of this study predate the infection). Cell type and time point are not known. The CDR3 is CSASDRADYGYTF. The CDR3, as DNA: TGCAGTGCTTCGGACAGGGCCGACTATGGCTACACCTTC.